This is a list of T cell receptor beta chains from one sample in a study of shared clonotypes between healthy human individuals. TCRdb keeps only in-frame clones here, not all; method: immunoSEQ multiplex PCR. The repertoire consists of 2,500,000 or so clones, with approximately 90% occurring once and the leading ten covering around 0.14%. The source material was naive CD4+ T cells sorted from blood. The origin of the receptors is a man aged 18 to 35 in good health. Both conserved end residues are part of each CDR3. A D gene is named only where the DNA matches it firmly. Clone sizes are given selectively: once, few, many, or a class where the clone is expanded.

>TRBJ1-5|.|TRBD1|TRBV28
CASRDRGVTPQHF
TGTGCCAGCCGCGACAGGGGGGTCACGCCCCAGCATTTT
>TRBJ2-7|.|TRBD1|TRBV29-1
CSALARDRNYEQYF
TGCAGCGCTCTAGCTCGGGACAGAAACTACGAGCAGTACTTC
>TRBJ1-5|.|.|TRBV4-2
CASSQDSGQPQHF
TGTGCCAGCAGCCAAGATTCAGGCCAGCCCCAGCATTTT
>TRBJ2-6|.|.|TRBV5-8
CASREGAGANVLTF
TGTGCCAGCAGAGAAGGAGCTGGGGCCAACGTCCTGACTTTC
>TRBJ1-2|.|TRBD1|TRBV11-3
CASSFLRDRVHYTF
TGTGCCAGCAGCTTCCTCCGGGACAGGGTACACTACACCTTC
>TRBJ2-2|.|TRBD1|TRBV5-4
CASSDGQGSGELFF
TGTGCCAGCAGCGACGGACAGGGGAGCGGGGAGCTGTTTTTT
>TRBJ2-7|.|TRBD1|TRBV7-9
CASSAIPTGSNEQYF
TGTGCCAGCAGCGCCATTCCGACAGGGTCAAACGAGCAGTACTTC
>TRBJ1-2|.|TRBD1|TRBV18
CASSPIATGADYGYTF
TGTGCCAGCTCACCGATCGCGACAGGGGCCGACTATGGCTACACCTTC
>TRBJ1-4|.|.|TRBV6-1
CASSEARGPNEKLFF
TGTGCCAGCAGTGAAGCGCGGGGTCCTAATGAAAAACTGTTTTTT
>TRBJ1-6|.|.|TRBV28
CASSPSSYNSPLHF
TGTGCCAGCAGTCCCAGCTCCTATAATTCACCCCTCCACTTT
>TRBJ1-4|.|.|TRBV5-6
CASSLGYSNEKLFF
TGTGCCAGCAGCCTAGGGTATTCTAATGAAAAACTGTTTTTT
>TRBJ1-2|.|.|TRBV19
CASSIRQTNYGYTF
TGTGCCAGTAGTATACGACAGACTAACTATGGCTACACCTTC
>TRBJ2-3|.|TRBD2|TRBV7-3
CASSNSGSTDTQYF
TGTGCCAGCAGCAATAGCGGGAGCACAGATACGCAGTATTTT
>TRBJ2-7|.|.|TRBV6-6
CASSYGQGGGSYEQYF
TGTGCCAGCAGTTACGGCCAGGGCGGTGGTTCTTACGAGCAGTACTTC
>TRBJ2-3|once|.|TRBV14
CASRRGRATDTQYF
TGTGCCAGCAGGAGGGGTAGAGCCACAGATACGCAGTATTTT
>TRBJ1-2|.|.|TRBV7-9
CASSLRDINYGYTF
TGTGCCAGCAGCTTAAGGGATATTAACTATGGCTACACCTTC
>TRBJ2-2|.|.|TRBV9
CASSGDINTGELFF
TGTGCCAGCAGCGGGGACATTAACACCGGGGAGCTGTTTTTT
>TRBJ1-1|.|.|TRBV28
CASSLEAPGEGTEAFF
TGTGCCAGCAGTTTAGAGGCCCCCGGGGAGGGCACTGAAGCTTTCTTT
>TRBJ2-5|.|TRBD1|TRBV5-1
CASSSSGQGKTQYF
TGCGCCAGCAGCTCGTCGGGACAGGGAAAGACCCAGTACTTC
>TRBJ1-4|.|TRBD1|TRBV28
CASSLSQGAEKLFF
TGTGCCAGCAGTTTATCGCAGGGGGCGGAAAAACTGTTTTTT
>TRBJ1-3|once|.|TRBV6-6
CASSPTLGNTIYF
TGTGCCAGCAGCCCCACCCTAGGAAACACCATATATTTT
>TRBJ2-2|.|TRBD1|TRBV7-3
CASSRQGITGELFF
TGTGCCAGCAGCCGACAGGGGATCACCGGGGAGCTGTTTTTT
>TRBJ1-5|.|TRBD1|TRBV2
CASSLGRDRVEGPQHF
TGTGCCAGCAGCTTAGGCCGGGACAGGGTGGAAGGGCCCCAGCATTTT
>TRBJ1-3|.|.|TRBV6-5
CASSYGGSSGNTIYF
TGTGCCAGCAGTTACGGTGGCAGCTCTGGAAACACCATATATTTT
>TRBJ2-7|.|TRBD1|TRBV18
CASSSAGQVSYEQYF
TGTGCCAGCTCATCCGCGGGACAGGTCTCCTACGAGCAGTACTTC
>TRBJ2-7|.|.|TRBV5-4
CASSSPRMSSSEQYF
TGTGCCAGCAGCTCTCCAAGGATGTCTTCCTCCGAGCAGTACTTC
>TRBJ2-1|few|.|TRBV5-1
CASGTGSYNEQFF
TGCGCCAGCGGGACTGGGTCCTACAATGAGCAGTTCTTC
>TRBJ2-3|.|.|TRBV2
CASSENSARTDTQYF
TGTGCCAGCAGTGAAAATAGCGCCCGCACAGATACGCAGTATTTT
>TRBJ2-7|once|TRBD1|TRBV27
CASSWTGPYEQYF
TGTGCCAGCAGTTGGACAGGACCCTACGAGCAGTACTTC
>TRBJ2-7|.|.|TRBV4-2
CASSQARSAYEQYF
TGTGCCAGCAGCCAAGCCCGCTCAGCCTACGAGCAGTACTTC
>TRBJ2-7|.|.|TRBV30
CAWGGLNEQYF
TGTGCCTGGGGTGGCTTAAACGAGCAGTACTTC
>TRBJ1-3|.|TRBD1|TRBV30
CAWSLRGTGSSGNTIYF
TGTGCCTGGAGTCTCCGAGGGACAGGGAGCTCTGGAAACACCATATATTTT
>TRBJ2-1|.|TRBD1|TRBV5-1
CASSPGDRERLEQFF
TGCGCCAGCAGCCCGGGGGACAGGGAACGCCTTGAGCAGTTCTTC
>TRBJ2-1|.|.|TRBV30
CAWSSNEQFF
TGTGCCTGGAGTAGCAATGAGCAGTTCTTC
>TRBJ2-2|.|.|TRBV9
CASSLQGGVDTGELFF
TGTGCCAGCAGCCTCCAAGGGGGGGTGGACACCGGGGAGCTGTTTTTT
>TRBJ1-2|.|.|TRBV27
CASSLSAAYGYTF
TGTGCCAGCAGTTTATCGGCCGCTTATGGCTACACCTTC
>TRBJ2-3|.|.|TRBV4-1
CASSQDRFGGQNTDTQYF
TGCGCCAGCAGCCAAGATAGGTTCGGGGGGCAGAACACAGATACGCAGTATTTT
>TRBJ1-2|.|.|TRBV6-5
CASSLPQGTLYGYTF
TGTGCCAGCAGCTTACCACAGGGAACACTCTATGGCTACACCTTC
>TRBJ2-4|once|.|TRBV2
CASSSQGTKNIQYF
TGTGCCAGCAGTTCCCAGGGAACCAAAAACATTCAGTACTTC
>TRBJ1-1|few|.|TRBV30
CAWSQTSSEAFF
TGTGCCTGGAGTCAGACATCGTCTGAAGCTTTCTTT
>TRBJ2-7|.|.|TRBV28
CASSLLQGRKYF
TGTGCCAGCAGTTTGCTCCAGGGAAGGAAGTACTTC
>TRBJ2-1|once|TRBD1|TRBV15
CATSKPTGGNEQFF
TGTGCCACCAGCAAACCGACAGGGGGTAATGAGCAGTTCTTC
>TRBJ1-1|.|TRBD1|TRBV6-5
CASRSPGGNVAFF
TGTGCCAGCAGAAGCCCAGGGGGCAATGTAGCTTTCTTT
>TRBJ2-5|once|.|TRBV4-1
CASSPLELETQYF
TGCGCCAGCAGCCCACTTGAACTAGAGACCCAGTACTTC
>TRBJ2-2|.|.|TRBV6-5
CASRGPNTGELFF
TGTGCCAGCAGGGGGCCAAACACCGGGGAGCTGTTTTTT
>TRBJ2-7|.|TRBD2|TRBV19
CASSRTSGFYEQYF
TGTGCCAGTAGTAGGACTAGCGGGTTTTACGAGCAGTACTTC
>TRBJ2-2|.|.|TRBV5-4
CASSKGANTGELFF
TGTGCCAGCAGCAAGGGAGCGAACACCGGGGAGCTGTTTTTT
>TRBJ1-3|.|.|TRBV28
CASRASGNTIYF
TGTGCCAGCAGGGCCTCTGGAAACACCATATATTTT
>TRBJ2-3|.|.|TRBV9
CASSPQTHTDTQYF
TGTGCCAGCAGCCCTCAGACACACACAGATACGCAGTATTTT
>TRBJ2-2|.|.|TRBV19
CASSITAGNTGELFF
TGTGCCAGTAGTATTACAGCGGGGAACACCGGGGAGCTGTTTTTT
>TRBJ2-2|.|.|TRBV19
CASIPKWQASNTGELFF
TGTGCCAGTATCCCCAAGTGGCAGGCCTCGAACACCGGGGAGCTGTTTTTT
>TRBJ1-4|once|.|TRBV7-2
CASSLSGVNEKLFF
TGTGCCAGCAGCTTAAGTGGGGTTAATGAAAAACTGTTTTTT
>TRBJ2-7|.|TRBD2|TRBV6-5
CASSLAGPTYEQYF
TGTGCCAGCAGTTTAGCGGGTCCTACCTACGAGCAGTACTTC
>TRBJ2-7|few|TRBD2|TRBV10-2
CASSVSSGSREQYF
TGCGCCAGCAGTGTTTCTAGCGGGAGTCGGGAGCAGTACTTC
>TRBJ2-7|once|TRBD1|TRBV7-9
CASSKTDRTYYEQYF
TGTGCCAGCAGCAAGACGGACAGGACATACTACGAGCAGTACTTC
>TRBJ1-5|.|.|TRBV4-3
CASSQEVNSNQPQHF
TGCGCCAGCAGCCAAGAAGTGAATAGCAATCAGCCCCAGCATTTT
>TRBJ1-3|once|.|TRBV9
CASSVEGGNTIYF
TGTGCCAGCAGCGTCGAGGGGGGAAACACCATATATTTT